The sequence of this T cell receptor (beta chain) was determined in a study of blood T cell repertoires in COVID-19. The CDR3 runs to 14 residues. Unmatched junction bases numbered 8, after V lost 9 bases and J lost 6 bases. Germline CDR1 SNHLY, CDR2 FYNNEI. TCRdb keeps only in-frame clones here, not all; method: immunoSEQ multiplex PCR. This repertoire shows some 350,000 clones, roughly 90% found once; its top ten account for about 7%. The specimen sequenced was peripheral blood. This clonotype was obtained from a woman between 65 and 79 years old with COVID-19, enrolled during active disease. This chain connects TRBV2 to TRBJ1-6; 7 bases align to TRBD1. This chain's CDR3 is CASHGQALNSPLHF. Here the CDR3 DNA reads TGTGCCAGTCACGGACAGGCGCTTAATTCACCCCTCCACTTT.